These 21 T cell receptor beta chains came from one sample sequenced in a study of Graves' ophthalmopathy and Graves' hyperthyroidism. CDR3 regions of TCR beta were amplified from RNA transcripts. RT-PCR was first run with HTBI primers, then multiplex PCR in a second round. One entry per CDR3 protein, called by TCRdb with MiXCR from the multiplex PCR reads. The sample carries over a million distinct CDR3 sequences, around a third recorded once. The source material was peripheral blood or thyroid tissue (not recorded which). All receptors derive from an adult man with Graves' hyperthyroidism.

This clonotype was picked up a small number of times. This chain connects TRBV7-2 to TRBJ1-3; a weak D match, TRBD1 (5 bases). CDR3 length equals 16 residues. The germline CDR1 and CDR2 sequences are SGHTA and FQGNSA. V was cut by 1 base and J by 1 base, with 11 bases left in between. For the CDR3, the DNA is TGTGCCAGCAGCTTAGTGGGGACGGTATCTGGAAACACCATATATTTT. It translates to CASSLVGTVSGNTIYF.

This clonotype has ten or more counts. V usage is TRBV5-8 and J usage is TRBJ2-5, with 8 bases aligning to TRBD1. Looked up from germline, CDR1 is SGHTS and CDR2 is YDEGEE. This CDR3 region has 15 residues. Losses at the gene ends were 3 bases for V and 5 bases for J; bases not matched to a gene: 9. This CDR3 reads CASSSDRDGYETQYF. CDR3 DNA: TGTGCCAGCAGCTCGGACAGGGATGGATACGAGACCCAGTACTTC.

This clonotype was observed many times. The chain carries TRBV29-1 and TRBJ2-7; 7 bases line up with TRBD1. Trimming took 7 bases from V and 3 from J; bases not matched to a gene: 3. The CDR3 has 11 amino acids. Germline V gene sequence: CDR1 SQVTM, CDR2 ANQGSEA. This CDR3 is CSGQGLYEQYF. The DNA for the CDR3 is TGCAGCGGACAGGGTCTCTACGAGCAGTACTTC.

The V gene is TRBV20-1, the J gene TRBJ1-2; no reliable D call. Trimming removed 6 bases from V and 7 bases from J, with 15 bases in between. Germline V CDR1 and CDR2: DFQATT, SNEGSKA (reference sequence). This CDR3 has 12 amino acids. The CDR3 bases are TGCAGTGCAGCCAACCGTAATCCTGGCTACACCTTC. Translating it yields CSAANRNPGYTF.

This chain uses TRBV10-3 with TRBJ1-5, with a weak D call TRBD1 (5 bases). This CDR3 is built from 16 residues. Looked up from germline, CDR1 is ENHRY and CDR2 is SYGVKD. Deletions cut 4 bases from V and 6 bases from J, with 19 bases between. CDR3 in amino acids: CAISATQGSLSQPQHF. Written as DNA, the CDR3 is TGTGCCATCAGTGCTACTCAGGGCTCTCTTAGTCAGCCCCAGCATTTT.

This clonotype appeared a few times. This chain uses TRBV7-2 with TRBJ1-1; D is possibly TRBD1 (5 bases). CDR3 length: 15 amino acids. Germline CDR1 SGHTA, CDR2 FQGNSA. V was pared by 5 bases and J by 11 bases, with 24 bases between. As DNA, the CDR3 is TGTGCCAGCAGCCGGAGTGGTGGGGCAGAGTGGTTGGCTTTCTTT. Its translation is CASSRSGGAEWLAFF.

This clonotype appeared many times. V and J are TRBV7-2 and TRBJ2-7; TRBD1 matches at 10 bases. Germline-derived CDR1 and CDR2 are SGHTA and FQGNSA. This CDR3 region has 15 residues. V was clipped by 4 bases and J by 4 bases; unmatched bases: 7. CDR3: CASSSTGGISYEQYF. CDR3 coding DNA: TGTGCCAGCAGCTCGACAGGGGGCATCTCGTACGAGCAGTACTTC.

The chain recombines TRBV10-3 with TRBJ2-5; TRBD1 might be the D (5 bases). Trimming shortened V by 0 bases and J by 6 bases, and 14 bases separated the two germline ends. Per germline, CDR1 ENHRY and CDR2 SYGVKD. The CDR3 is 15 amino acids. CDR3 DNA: TGTGCCATCAGTGAGTCATCAGGGCGGTTACAGACCCAGTACTTC. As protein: CAISESSGRLQTQYF.

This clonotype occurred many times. CDR3 in amino acids: CASSRTGSSETQYF. CDR3 DNA: TGTGCCAGCAGCCGGACAGGGAGTTCAGAGACCCAGTACTTC. The gene calls are TRBV7-2 and TRBJ2-5; 8 positions agree with TRBD1. Germline assignment: CDR1 SGHTA and CDR2 FQGNSA. This CDR3 has 14 residues. The V segment lost 5 bases and the J segment 4 bases; nucleotides outside the gene matches: 6.

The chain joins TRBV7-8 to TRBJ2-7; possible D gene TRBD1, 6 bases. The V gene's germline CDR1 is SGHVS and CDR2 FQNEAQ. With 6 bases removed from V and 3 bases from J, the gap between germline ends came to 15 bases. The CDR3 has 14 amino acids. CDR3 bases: TGTGCCAGCAGTTCCCACAGGGAAGACTACGAGCAGTACTTC. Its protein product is CASSSHREDYEQYF.

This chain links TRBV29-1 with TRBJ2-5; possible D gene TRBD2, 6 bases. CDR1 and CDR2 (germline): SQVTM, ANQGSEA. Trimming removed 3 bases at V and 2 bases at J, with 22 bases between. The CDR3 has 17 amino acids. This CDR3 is CSVEGGGEAGAQETQYF. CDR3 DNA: TGCAGCGTTGAGGGAGGTGGGGAGGCCGGGGCGCAAGAGACCCAGTACTTC.

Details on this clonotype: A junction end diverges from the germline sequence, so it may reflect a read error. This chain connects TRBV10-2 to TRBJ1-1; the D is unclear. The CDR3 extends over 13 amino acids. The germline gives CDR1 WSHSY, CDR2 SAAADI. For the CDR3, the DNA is TGTGCCAGCAGCCGAGCAGTTGGTAATGAAGCTTTCTTT. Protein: CASSRAVGNEAFF.

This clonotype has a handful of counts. CDR3 in DNA: TGTGCCAGCGCGCGGGGGGGCCCGAACACCGGGGAGCTGTTTTTT. Translation gives CASARGGPNTGELFF. The V gene is TRBV5-6, the J gene TRBJ2-2, with 9 nucleotides matching TRBD2. With V trimmed by 7 bases and J by 0 bases, 4 bases remained unmatched. The CDR3 has 15 amino acids. CDR1 is SGHDT and CDR2 is YYEEEE in the germline V gene.

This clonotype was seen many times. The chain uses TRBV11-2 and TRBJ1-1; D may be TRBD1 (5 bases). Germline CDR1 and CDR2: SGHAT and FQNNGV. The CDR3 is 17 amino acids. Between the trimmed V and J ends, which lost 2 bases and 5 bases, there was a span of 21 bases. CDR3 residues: CASSLNEVAGRETEAFF. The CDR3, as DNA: TGTGCCAGCAGCTTAAACGAGGTTGCAGGGAGGGAAACTGAAGCTTTCTTT.

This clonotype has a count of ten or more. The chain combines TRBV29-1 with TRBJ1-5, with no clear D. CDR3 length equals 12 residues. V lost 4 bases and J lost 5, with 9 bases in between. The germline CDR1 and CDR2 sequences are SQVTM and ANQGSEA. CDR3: CSVGGMDQPQHF. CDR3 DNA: TGCAGCGTTGGGGGAATGGATCAGCCCCAGCATTTT. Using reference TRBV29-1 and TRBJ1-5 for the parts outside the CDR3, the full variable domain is SAVISQKPSRDICQRGTSLTIQCQVDSQVTMMFWYRQQPGQSLTLIATANQGSEATYESGFVIDKFPISRPNLTFSTLTVSNMSPEDSSIYLCSVGGMDQPQHFGDGTRLSIL.

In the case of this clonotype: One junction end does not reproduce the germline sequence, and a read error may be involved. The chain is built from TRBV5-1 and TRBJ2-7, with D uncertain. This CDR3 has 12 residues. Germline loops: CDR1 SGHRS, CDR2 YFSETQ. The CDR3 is CAGSITGREQYF. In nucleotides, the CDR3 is TGCGCCGGCAGCATAACGGGCAGAGAGCAGTACTTC.

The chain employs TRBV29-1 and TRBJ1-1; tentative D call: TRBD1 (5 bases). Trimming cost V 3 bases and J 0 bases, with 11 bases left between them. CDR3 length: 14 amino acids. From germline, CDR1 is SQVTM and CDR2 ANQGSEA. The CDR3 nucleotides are TGCAGCGTTGACTCCAGGGCTATGAACACTGAAGCTTTCTTT. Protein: CSVDSRAMNTEAFF.

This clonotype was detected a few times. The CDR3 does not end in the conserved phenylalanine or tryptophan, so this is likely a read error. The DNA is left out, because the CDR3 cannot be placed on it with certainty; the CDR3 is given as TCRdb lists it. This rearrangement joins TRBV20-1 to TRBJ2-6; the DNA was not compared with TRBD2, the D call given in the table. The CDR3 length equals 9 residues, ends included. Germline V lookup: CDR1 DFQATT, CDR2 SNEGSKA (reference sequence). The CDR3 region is CSARGSAML.

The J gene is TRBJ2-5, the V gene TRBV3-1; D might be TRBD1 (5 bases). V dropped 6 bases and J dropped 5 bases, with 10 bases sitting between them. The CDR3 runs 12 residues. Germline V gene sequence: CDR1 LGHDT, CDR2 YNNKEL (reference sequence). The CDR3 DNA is TGTGCCAGCAGGGGGCGAATGGAGACCCAGTACTTC. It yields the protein CASRGRMETQYF.

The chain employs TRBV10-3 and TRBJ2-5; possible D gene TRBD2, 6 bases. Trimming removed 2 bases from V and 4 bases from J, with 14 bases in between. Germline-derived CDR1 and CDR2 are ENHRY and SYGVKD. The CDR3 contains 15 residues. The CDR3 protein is CAISEISGVAETQYF. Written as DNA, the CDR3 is TGTGCCATCAGTGAGATTTCGGGAGTTGCAGAGACCCAGTACTTC.

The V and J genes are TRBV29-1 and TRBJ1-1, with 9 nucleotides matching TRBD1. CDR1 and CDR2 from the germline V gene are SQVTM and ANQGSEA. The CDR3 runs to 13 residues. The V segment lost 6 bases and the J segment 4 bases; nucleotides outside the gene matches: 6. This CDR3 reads CSVGQGWGTEAFF. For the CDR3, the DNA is TGCAGCGTGGGACAGGGTTGGGGCACTGAAGCTTTCTTT.